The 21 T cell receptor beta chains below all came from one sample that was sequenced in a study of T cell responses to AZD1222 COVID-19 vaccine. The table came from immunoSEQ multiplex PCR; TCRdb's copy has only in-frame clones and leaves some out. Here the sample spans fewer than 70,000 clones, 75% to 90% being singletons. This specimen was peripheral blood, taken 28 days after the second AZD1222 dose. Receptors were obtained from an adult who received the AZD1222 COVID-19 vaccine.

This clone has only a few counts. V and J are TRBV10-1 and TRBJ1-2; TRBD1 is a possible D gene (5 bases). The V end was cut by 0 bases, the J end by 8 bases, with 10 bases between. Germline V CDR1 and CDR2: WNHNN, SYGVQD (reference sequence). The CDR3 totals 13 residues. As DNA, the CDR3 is TGCGCCAGCAGTGAGTCGCAGGGCGGAGGCTACACCTTC. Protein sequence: CASSESQGGGYTF.

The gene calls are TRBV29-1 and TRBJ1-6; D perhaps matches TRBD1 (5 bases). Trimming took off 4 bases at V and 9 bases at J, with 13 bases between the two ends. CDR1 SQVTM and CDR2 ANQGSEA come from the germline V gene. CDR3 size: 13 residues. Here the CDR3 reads CSVAAGLTSPLHF. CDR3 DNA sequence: TGCAGCGTTGCGGCGGGGCTTACTTCACCCCTCCACTTT.

The CDR3 DNA reads as TGTGCCAGCAGCTTAGACCGTGGGTTATCAGATACGCAGTATTTT. Encoded protein: CASSLDRGLSDTQYF. This chain links TRBV11-3 with TRBJ2-3, with no clear D. CDR3 length: 15 residues. CDR1 SGHNT and CDR2 YENEEA come from the germline V gene. The V end was cut by 0 bases, the J end by 4 bases, with 11 bases between.

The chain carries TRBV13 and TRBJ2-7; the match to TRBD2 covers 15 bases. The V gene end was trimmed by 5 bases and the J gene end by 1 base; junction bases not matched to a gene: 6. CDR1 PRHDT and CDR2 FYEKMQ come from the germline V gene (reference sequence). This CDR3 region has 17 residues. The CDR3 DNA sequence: TGTGCCAGCAGCGCGGGACTAGCGGGGGGCGGATCCTACGAGCAGTACTTC. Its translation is CASSAGLAGGGSYEQYF.

CDR3 coding DNA: TGTGCCAGTCAGACTAGCGGTACCTACGAGCAGTACTTC. Amino acid sequence: CASQTSGTYEQYF. The V and J genes are TRBV28 and TRBJ2-7, with TRBD2 matching 9 bases. Germline assignment: CDR1 MDHEN and CDR2 SYDVKM. V was clipped by 9 bases and J by 2 bases; unmatched bases: 5. The CDR3 is made up of 13 amino acids. Full variable domain (remainder filled in from reference TRBV28 and TRBJ2-7): DVKVTQSSRYLVKRTGEKVFLECVQDMDHENMFWYRQDPGLGLRLIYFSYDVKMKEKGDIPEGYSVSREKKERFSLILESASTNQTSMYLCASQTSGTYEQYFGPGTRLTVT.

The CDR3 coding sequence is TGTGCCAGCAGCTTCGGACAGGATGGCTACACCTTC. Translated, it gives CASSFGQDGYTF. The rearrangement uses TRBV11-2 and TRBJ1-2; TRBD1 aligns across 7 bases. This CDR3 comprises 12 residues. Germline V gene sequence: CDR1 SGHAT, CDR2 FQNNGV. V was pared by 3 bases and J by 6 bases, with 1 base of the junction left unmatched.

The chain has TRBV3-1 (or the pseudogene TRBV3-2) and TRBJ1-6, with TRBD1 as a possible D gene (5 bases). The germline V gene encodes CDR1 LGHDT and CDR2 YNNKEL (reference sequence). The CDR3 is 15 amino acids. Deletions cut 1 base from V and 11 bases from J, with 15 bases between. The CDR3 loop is CASSQAMGLRPPLHF. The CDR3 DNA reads TGTGCCAGCAGCCAAGCAATGGGACTTAGGCCACCCCTCCACTTT.

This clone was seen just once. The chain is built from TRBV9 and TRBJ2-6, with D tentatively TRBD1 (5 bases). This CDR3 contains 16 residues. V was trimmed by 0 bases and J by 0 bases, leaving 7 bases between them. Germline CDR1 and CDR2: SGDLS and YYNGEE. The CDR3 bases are TGTGCCAGCAGCGTAGTTGGGGCCTCTGGGGCCAACGTCCTGACTTTC. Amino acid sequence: CASSVVGASGANVLTF.

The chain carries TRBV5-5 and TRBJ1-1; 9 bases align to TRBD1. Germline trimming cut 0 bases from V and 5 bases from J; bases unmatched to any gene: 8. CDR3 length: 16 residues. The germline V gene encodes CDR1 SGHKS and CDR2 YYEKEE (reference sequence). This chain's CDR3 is CASSLAGGQGKTEAFF. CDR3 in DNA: TGTGCCAGCAGCTTGGCAGGGGGACAGGGAAAAACTGAAGCTTTCTTT.

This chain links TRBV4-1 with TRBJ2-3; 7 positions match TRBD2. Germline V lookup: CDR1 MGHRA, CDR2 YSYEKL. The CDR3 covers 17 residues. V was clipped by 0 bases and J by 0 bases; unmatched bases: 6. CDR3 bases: TGCGCCAGCAGCCAAGAGGGTCTAGCGGTTAGCACAGATACGCAGTATTTT. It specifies CASSQEGLAVSTDTQYF.

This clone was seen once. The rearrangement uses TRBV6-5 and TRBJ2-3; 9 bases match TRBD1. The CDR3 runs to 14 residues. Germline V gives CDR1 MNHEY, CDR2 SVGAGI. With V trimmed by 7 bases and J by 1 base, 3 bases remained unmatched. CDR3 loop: CASTRDRGTDTQYF. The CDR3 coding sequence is TGTGCCAGCACTCGGGACAGGGGCACAGATACGCAGTATTTT.

CDR3 sequence: CAPQLSGANVLTF. CDR3 in DNA: TGTGCCCCGCAGTTGTCTGGGGCCAACGTCCTGACTTTC. This chain joins TRBV9 and TRBJ2-6; D not resolved. This CDR3 is built from 13 residues. V shed 10 bases and J shed 1 base, with 9 bases lying between them. Germline CDR1 SGDLS, CDR2 YYNGEE. Complete variable domain (other parts from reference TRBV9 and TRBJ2-6): DSGVTQTPKHLITATGQRVTLRCSPRSGDLSVYWYQQSLDQGLQFLIQYYNGEERAKGNILERFSAQQFPDLHSELNLSSLELGDSALYFCAPQLSGANVLTFGAGSRLTVL.

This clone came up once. The CDR3 bases are TGTGCCAGCAGCATTACAGGAGTGGGCAAAAACATTCAGTACTTC. It is translated as CASSITGVGKNIQYF. The chain couples TRBV7-2 to TRBJ2-4; tentatively, D is TRBD1 (5 bases). Germline assignment: CDR1 SGHTA and CDR2 FQGNSA. The CDR3 spans 15 residues. V was shortened by 5 bases and J by 3 bases, with 14 bases between the two germline ends.

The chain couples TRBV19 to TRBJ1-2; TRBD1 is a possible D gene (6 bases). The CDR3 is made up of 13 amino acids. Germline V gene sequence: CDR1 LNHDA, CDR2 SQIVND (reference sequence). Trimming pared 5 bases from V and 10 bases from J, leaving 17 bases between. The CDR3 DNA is TGTGCCAGTAGTTGGGGGCGGCAGGGAGACTACACCTTC. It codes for CASSWGRQGDYTF.

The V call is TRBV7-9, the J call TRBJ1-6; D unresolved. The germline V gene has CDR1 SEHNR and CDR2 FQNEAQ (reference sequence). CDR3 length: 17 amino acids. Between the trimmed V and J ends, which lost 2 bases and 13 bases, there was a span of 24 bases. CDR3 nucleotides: TGTGCCAGCAGCTTAAGGATGAATTCAGATATAATTCACCCCCTCCACTTT. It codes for CASSLRMNSDIIHPLHF.

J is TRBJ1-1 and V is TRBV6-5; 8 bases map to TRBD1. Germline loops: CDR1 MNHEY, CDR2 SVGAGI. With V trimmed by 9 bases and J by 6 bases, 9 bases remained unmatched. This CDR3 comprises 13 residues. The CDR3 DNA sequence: TGTGCCAGTGGGACCACAGGGGGTGCTGAAGCTTTCTTT. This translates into CASGTTGGAEAFF.

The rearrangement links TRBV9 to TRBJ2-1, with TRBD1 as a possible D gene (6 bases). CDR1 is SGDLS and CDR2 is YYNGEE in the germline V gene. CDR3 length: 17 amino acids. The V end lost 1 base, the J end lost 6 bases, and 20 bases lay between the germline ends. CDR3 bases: TGTGCCAGCAGCGTACCAGGACAGTTAGTCGACTCCAATGAGCAGTTCTTC. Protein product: CASSVPGQLVDSNEQFF.

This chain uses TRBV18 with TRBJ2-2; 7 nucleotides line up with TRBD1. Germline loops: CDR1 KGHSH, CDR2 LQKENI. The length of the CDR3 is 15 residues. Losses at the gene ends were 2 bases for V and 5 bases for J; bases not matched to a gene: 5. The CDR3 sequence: CASSPGQVETGELFF. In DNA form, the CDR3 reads TGTGCCAGCTCACCAGGACAGGTTGAAACCGGGGAGCTGTTTTTT.

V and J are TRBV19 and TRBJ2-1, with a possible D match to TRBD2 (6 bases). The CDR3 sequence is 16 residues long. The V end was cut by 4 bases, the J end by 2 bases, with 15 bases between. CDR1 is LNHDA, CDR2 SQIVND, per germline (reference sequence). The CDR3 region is CASSSGSGVPYNEQFF. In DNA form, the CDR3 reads TGTGCCAGTAGTAGCGGCTCGGGGGTCCCCTACAATGAGCAGTTCTTC.

The DNA for the CDR3 is TGTGCCAGCAGTTTCGGGCAGGGTGGCGTTAATCAGCCCCAGCATTTT. It codes for CASSFGQGGVNQPQHF. The rearrangement uses TRBV27 and TRBJ1-5; possible D gene TRBD1, 5 bases. Germline V gene sequence: CDR1 MNHEY, CDR2 SMNVEV (reference sequence). V lost 3 bases and J 4 bases, leaving 16 bases between the germline ends. The CDR3 runs 16 residues.

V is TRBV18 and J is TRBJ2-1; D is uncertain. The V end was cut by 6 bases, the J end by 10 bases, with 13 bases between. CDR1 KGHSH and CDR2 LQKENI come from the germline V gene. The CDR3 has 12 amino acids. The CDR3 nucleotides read TGTGCCAGCTCCCTGACCAACGAAGAGCAGTTCTTC. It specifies CASSLTNEEQFF.